One and the same sample provided the 19 T cell receptor beta chains below, sequenced in a study of regulatory T cells in long-lasting Graves disease. To make TCR beta libraries, researchers used iRepertoire HTBI primers and Arm-PCR of CDR3 regions. TCRdb itself ran the multiplex PCR reads through MiXCR, one entry per CDR3 protein. This sample yields 700,000 or so distinct CDR3 sequences, of which 30% are seen a single time; around 42% belongs to the top ten. Described time point: persistent/refractory GD, antithyroid drugs over 5 years with positive TRAb. The authors made the TCR library using RNA they extracted from PBMCs. Source: peripheral blood mononuclear cells (PBMCs), taken when the disease was refractory, from a patient treated with antithyroid drugs. These receptors all come from a female donor with Graves disease.

This clonotype has just a few counts. The V call is TRBV10-1, the J call TRBJ1-2; TRBD1 matches 9 bases. Germline V lookup: CDR1 WNHNN, CDR2 SYGVQD (reference sequence). V was pared by 6 bases and J by 9 bases, with 11 bases of the junction left unmatched. The CDR3 is 14 amino acids. CDR3 region: CASSPGQGHGSYTF. CDR3 DNA sequence: TGCGCCAGCAGCCCGGGACAGGGACATGGTAGCTACACCTTC.

This clonotype showed up just a few times. CDR3 loop: CASIPRIRGDSPLHF. CDR3 bases: TGTGCCAGCATCCCTAGGATCAGGGGAGATTCACCCCTCCACTTT. The gene calls are TRBV6-1 and TRBJ1-6; D might be TRBD1 (6 bases). CDR1 is MNHNS and CDR2 is SASEGT in the germline V gene. This CDR3 is built from 15 residues. V dropped 7 bases and J dropped 8 bases, with 18 bases sitting between them.

The chain links TRBV7-9 to TRBJ2-2, with D possibly being TRBD1 or TRBD2 (5 bases each). This CDR3 comprises 15 residues. V was clipped by 1 base and J by 4 bases, with 10 bases between them. Germline V gives CDR1 SEHNR, CDR2 FQNEAQ (reference sequence). CDR3 region: CASSLVKRGTGELFF. CDR3 bases: TGTGCCAGCAGCTTAGTCAAGAGGGGCACCGGGGAGCTGTTTTTT.

A word on this clonotype: The CDR3 end shows no conserved phenylalanine or tryptophan, and so a read error is likely. The rearrangement uses TRBV2 and TRBJ2-7; D gene ambiguous. Germline V lookup: CDR1 SNHLY, CDR2 FYNNEI. V lost 5 bases and J lost 4, with 3 bases in between. There are 10 residues in the CDR3. CDR3 coding DNA: TGTGCCAGCAGTCCGTACGAGCAGTACCTC. This translates into CASSPYEQYL.

The chain carries TRBV6-2 or TRBV6-3 and TRBJ2-7; D unclear. Germline V gives CDR1 MNHEY, CDR2 SVGEGT. V lost 0 bases to trimming and J lost 3 bases, with 12 bases between them. This CDR3 is 15 amino acids long. The CDR3 sequence is CASSYSTFADYEQYF. The CDR3 DNA reads as TGTGCCAGCAGTTACTCGACCTTTGCGGACTACGAGCAGTACTTC.

This clonotype was detected many times. The CDR3 reads CASSLLGVIGQGAGSYTF. Here the CDR3 DNA reads TGTGCCAGCAGTTTATTGGGGGTGATCGGACAGGGGGCAGGTAGCTACACCTTC. The chain employs TRBV27 and TRBJ1-2; TRBD1 aligns across 11 bases. CDR3 length: 18 amino acids. Germline trimming cut 1 base from V and 9 bases from J; bases unmatched to any gene: 16. The germline V gene has CDR1 MNHEY and CDR2 SMNVEV (reference sequence).

The J gene is TRBJ1-1, the V gene TRBV6-1; unclear D gene. Trimming took off 6 bases at V and 3 bases at J, with 17 bases between the two ends. CDR1 MNHNS and CDR2 SASEGT come from the germline V gene. The CDR3 is made up of 15 amino acids. The CDR3 DNA is TGTGCCAGCAGCCGGGCGGGAGGCGGCGACACTGAAGCTTTCTTT. Its translation: CASSRAGGGDTEAFF.

This clonotype was found many times. V gene TRBV28 combines with J gene TRBJ1-5, with TRBD1 as a possible D gene (6 bases). CDR3 length equals 16 residues. The V gene lost 5 bases and the J gene lost 0 bases, with 14 bases spanning the gap. Germline V gives CDR1 MDHEN, CDR2 SYDVKM. The CDR3 sequence: CASSPPFRGSNQPQHF. The CDR3 DNA is TGTGCCAGCAGTCCCCCGTTCAGGGGTAGCAATCAGCCCCAGCATTTT.

The chain carries TRBV18 and TRBJ1-1, with D perhaps matching TRBD1 (5 bases). There are 15 residues in the CDR3. V was pared by 4 bases and J by 11 bases, with 23 bases between. The germline V gene has CDR1 KGHSH and CDR2 LQKENI. The CDR3 loop reads CASSLSTEPGGLAFF. The CDR3 DNA sequence: TGTGCCAGCTCACTATCGACAGAGCCGGGGGGTCTGGCTTTCTTT.

The gene calls are TRBV20-1 and TRBJ2-7, with D perhaps TRBD2 (6 bases). This CDR3 comprises 13 residues. V lost 6 bases, J lost 4 bases, and 16 bases lay in between. Germline V gene lookup returns CDR1 DFQATT and CDR2 SNEGSKA (reference sequence). CDR3 sequence (DNA): TGCAGTGCAAGATCTAGCGCCAGATACGAGCAGTACTTC. It encodes CSARSSARYEQYF.

This sequence joins TRBV3-1 and TRBJ1-3, with 12 positions matching TRBD1. J lost 3 bases, V lost 6 bases, and 6 bases had no gene match. CDR1 and CDR2 (germline): LGHDT, YNNKEL (reference sequence). This CDR3 has 16 amino acids. CDR3 sequence (DNA): TGTGCCAGCAGTCCGGGACAGGGGGCAGGTGGAAACACCATATATTTT. As protein: CASSPGQGAGGNTIYF.

The genes are TRBV6-4 and TRBJ1-5; D is uncertain. Deletions cut 6 bases from V and 5 bases from J, with 17 bases between. The CDR3 is made up of 15 amino acids. Germline V lookup: CDR1 MRHNA, CDR2 SNTAGT. The CDR3 region is CASSEAAGDHQPQHF. The CDR3 DNA reads TGTGCCAGCAGCGAGGCGGCAGGCGACCATCAGCCCCAGCATTTT.

This clonotype was seen a handful of times. The chain joins TRBV20-1 to TRBJ2-7, with 12 positions matching TRBD2. The CDR3 has 14 residues. Germline V lookup: CDR1 DFQATT, CDR2 SNEGSKA (reference sequence). V dropped 6 bases and J dropped 0; count of bases not matched to a gene: 3. The chain's CDR3 is CSATLAGGSYEQYF. For the CDR3, the DNA is TGCAGTGCCACACTAGCGGGAGGCTCCTACGAGCAGTACTTC.

This clonotype was seen more than once but under ten times. The chain carries TRBV20-1 and TRBJ2-5, with 9 nucleotides matching TRBD2. Germline CDR1 reads DFQATT; CDR2 reads SNEGSKA (reference sequence). The CDR3 is made up of 13 amino acids. The trim removed 2 bases at V and 3 bases at J, leaving 1 base unmatched. The CDR3 protein is CSARLAGKETQYF. In DNA form, the CDR3 reads TGCAGTGCTAGACTAGCGGGAAAAGAGACCCAGTACTTC.

This chain uses TRBV5-1 with TRBJ1-2; D gene ambiguous. V lost 1 base and J lost 6, with 10 bases in between. In germline, CDR1 is SGHRS, CDR2 YFSETQ. The CDR3 contains 13 residues. The DNA for the CDR3 is TGCGCCAGCAGCTTGAACCCCCCGGATGGCTACACCTTC. Encoded protein: CASSLNPPDGYTF.

This clonotype was detected ten times or more. J is TRBJ1-1 and V is TRBV12-3 or TRBV12-4, with D unresolved. There are 16 residues in the CDR3. V shed 5 bases and J shed 0 bases, with 16 bases lying between them. The CDR3 bases are TGTGCCAGCAGTCCCCTGGGATATCAGCTGAACACTGAAGCTTTCTTT. Protein product: CASSPLGYQLNTEAFF.

The J gene is TRBJ1-1, the V gene TRBV6-1; TRBD1 matches 8 bases. Looked up from germline, CDR1 is MNHNS and CDR2 is SASEGT. After removal of 5 bases from V and 3 bases from J, the junction contained 11 bases not matched to a gene. The CDR3 loop spans 16 amino acids. For the CDR3, the DNA is TGTGCCAGCAGTCCCGGGACAGGCGCACGGGACACTGAAGCTTTCTTT. This sequence encodes CASSPGTGARDTEAFF.

The chain uses TRBV28 and TRBJ1-5, with 11 bases aligning to TRBD1. Germline V gene data show CDR1 as MDHEN and CDR2 as SYDVKM. The CDR3 has 16 residues. Unmatched junction bases numbered 7, after V lost 3 bases and J lost 6 bases. The CDR3: CASSFSGQGEGQPQHF. The CDR3 DNA reads TGTGCCAGCAGTTTTTCGGGACAGGGGGAGGGTCAGCCCCAGCATTTT.

This clonotype was found a few times. This sequence joins TRBV10-3 and TRBJ2-7; TRBD2 matches at 10 bases. CDR1 is ENHRY, CDR2 SYGVKD, per germline. J lost 6 bases, V lost 0 bases, and 2 bases had no gene match. The length of the CDR3 is 14 residues. CDR3 loop: CAISESAGGIEQYF. In DNA form, the CDR3 reads TGTGCCATCAGTGAGTCAGCGGGAGGGATCGAGCAGTACTTC.